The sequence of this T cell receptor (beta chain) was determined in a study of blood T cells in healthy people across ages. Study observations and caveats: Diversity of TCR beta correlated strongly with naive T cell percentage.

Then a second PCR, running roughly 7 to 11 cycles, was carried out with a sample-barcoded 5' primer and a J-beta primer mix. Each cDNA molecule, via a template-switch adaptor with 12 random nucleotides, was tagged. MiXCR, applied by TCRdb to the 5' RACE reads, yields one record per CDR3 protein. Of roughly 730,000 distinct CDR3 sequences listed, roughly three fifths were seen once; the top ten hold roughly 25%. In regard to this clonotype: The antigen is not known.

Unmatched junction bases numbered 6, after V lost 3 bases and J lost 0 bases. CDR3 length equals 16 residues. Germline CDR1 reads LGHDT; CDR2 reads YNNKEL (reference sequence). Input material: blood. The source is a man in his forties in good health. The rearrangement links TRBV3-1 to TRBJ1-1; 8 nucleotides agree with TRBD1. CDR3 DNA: TGTGCCAGCAGCCACGCCGGGACAGGATTGAACACTGAAGCTTTCTTT. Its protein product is CASSHAGTGLNTEAFF.